The 21 T cell receptor beta chains listed next were all sequenced from one sample in a study of Ad26.COV2.S vaccination and SARS-CoV-2 variants. Some clones are missing from TCRdb's copy, which holds only in-frame ones; the method was immunoSEQ multiplex PCR. Among about 350,000 clones listed, approximately 90% were seen once. Here the sequenced sample was peripheral blood, taken after recovery from COVID-19. These receptors originate from a human donor who had recovered from COVID-19.

The table lists this clone with many counts. This chain connects TRBV20-1 to TRBJ2-7; 9 bases are shared with TRBD1. The CDR3 length is 14 residues. The V gene's germline CDR1 is DFQATT and CDR2 SNEGSKA (reference sequence). J gave up 5 bases and V 3 bases, and 8 bases lay outside the gene matches. DNA for the CDR3: TGCAGTGCTAGTGACTGGGGACAGGGAGACGAGCAGTACTTC. Translating it yields CSASDWGQGDEQYF.

This clone occurred once. Other DNA sequences in the sample encode the same CDR3. The chain has TRBV5-1 and TRBJ1-2; 10 bases fit TRBD1. The CDR3 totals 14 residues. With V trimmed by 3 bases and J by 3 bases, 2 bases remained unmatched. From germline, CDR1 is SGHRS and CDR2 YFSETQ. For the CDR3, the DNA is TGCGCCAGCAGCTCCGGGACAGGGGACTATGGCTACACCTTC. This translates into CASSSGTGDYGYTF.

In nucleotides, the CDR3 is TGTGCCAGCCTTAAGGGGGGCTTTAGCACAGATACGCAGTATTTT. The encoded protein is CASLKGGFSTDTQYF. This sequence joins TRBV7-2 and TRBJ2-3; perhaps D is TRBD1 or TRBD2 (6 bases each). V lost 8 bases to trimming and J lost 0 bases, with 15 bases between them. The germline CDR1 and CDR2 sequences are SGHTA and FQGNSA. The CDR3 has 15 residues.

V and J are TRBV19 and TRBJ1-2, with D maybe TRBD1 (5 bases). The CDR3 is 16 residues long. Trimming stripped 3 bases from V and 5 bases from J, with 19 bases between. Germline lookup yields CDR1 LNHDA and CDR2 SQIVND (reference sequence). The CDR3 DNA sequence: TGTGCCAGTAGTATCCCCGACAGATCCCTTGGGTATGGCTACACCTTC. Translated: CASSIPDRSLGYGYTF.

The gene calls are TRBV12-3 or TRBV12-4 and TRBJ2-7; 8 bases match TRBD1. There are 13 residues in the CDR3. After removal of 8 bases from V and 1 base from J, the junction contained 4 bases not matched to a gene. For the CDR3, the DNA is TGTGCCAGCGGGACAGGCGTTTCCTACGAGCAGTACTTC. Translated, it gives CASGTGVSYEQYF.

This chain connects TRBV3-1 (or the pseudogene TRBV3-2) to TRBJ1-1; D perhaps matches TRBD1 (6 bases). Trimming removed 3 bases at V and 4 bases at J, with 30 bases between. CDR3 length equals 20 residues. Germline CDR1 LGHDT, CDR2 YNNKEL (reference sequence). CDR3 nucleotide sequence: TGTGCCAGCAGCCACCCGTTAAGGACGGGGGCCCAGAGGAGAACCACTGAAGCTTTCTTT. This codes for CASSHPLRTGAQRRTTEAFF.

The gene calls are TRBV15 and TRBJ1-2, with a weak D call TRBD1 (5 bases). This CDR3 region has 13 residues. Germline-derived CDR1 and CDR2 are LNHNV and YYDKDF (reference sequence). Trimming cost V 1 base and J 8 bases, with 11 bases left between them. The CDR3 DNA follows: TGTGCCACCAGCAGAGTTGGGGGAGGAGGCTACACCTTC. It is translated as CATSRVGGGGYTF.

V gene TRBV9 combines with J gene TRBJ1-1; 9 bases map to TRBD1. CDR1 SGDLS and CDR2 YYNGEE come from the germline V gene. The CDR3 length is 12 residues. V was clipped by 5 bases and J by 9 bases; unmatched bases: 5. The CDR3 spells CASRGQGMKAFF. The CDR3 bases are TGTGCCAGCAGGGGACAGGGAATGAAAGCTTTCTTT.

The chain uses TRBV6-6 and TRBJ1-1, with 8 bases lining up with TRBD1. The germline CDR1 and CDR2 sequences are MNHNY and SVGAGI (reference sequence). This CDR3 has 13 residues. V dropped 8 bases and J dropped 10; count of bases not matched to a gene: 12. CDR3 loop: CASLKQGGGGAFF. The DNA for the CDR3 is TGTGCCAGCTTAAAACAGGGGGGAGGCGGAGCTTTCTTT.

The table lists this clone with a few counts. This sequence joins TRBV10-3 and TRBJ1-2, with TRBD1 identical over 10 bases. Germline V lookup: CDR1 ENHRY, CDR2 SYGVKD. After removal of 6 bases from V and 7 bases from J, the junction contained 5 bases not matched to a gene. CDR3 length: 13 amino acids. The CDR3 sequence: CAISTGTGAGYTF. The CDR3 DNA is TGTGCCATCAGCACCGGGACAGGGGCTGGCTACACCTTC.

This chain links TRBV25-1 with TRBJ2-1; 11 nucleotides agree with TRBD2. V shed 4 bases, J shed 2 bases, and the junction held 10 bases outside the gene matches. From germline, CDR1 is MGHDK and CDR2 SYGVNS. The CDR3 runs to 18 residues. The CDR3 bases are TGTGCCAGCAGTGTCAGGCTAGCGGGGGGAGCCACCTACAATGAGCAGTTCTTC. It translates to CASSVRLAGGATYNEQFF.

The chain carries TRBV3-1 (or the pseudogene TRBV3-2) and TRBJ2-6; the D is unclear. Trimming pared 4 bases from V and 3 bases from J, leaving 19 bases between. The germline V gene encodes CDR1 LGHDT and CDR2 YNNKEL (reference sequence). The CDR3 is 18 residues long. CDR3 in DNA: TGTGCCAGCAGCCCCCCCCCTTTTACCAAGGATGGGGCCAACGTCCTGACTTTC. It specifies CASSPPPFTKDGANVLTF.

The chain couples TRBV6-5 to TRBJ1-1; 11 bases map to TRBD1. This CDR3 is 14 amino acids long. J gave up 4 bases and V 7 bases, and 5 bases lay outside the gene matches. Germline assignment: CDR1 MNHEY and CDR2 SVGAGI. CDR3 in amino acids: CASNRDRGTTEAFF. In nucleotides, the CDR3 is TGTGCCAGCAATCGGGACAGGGGGACCACTGAAGCTTTCTTT.

The chain joins TRBV9 to TRBJ2-5; 7 nucleotides line up with TRBD1. V gave up 0 bases and J gave up 7 bases; unmatched junction bases: 6. Germline values: CDR1 SGDLS, CDR2 YYNGEE. The length of the CDR3 is 14 residues. As DNA, the CDR3 is TGTGCCAGCAGCGTAGAGGGGGCACCGGGGACCCAGTACTTC. Residues: CASSVEGAPGTQYF.

This sequence joins TRBV5-1 and TRBJ1-6; D is uncertain. CDR3 length: 15 residues. V gave up 7 bases and J gave up 8 bases, with 19 bases separating them. Germline assignment: CDR1 SGHRS and CDR2 YFSETQ. For the CDR3, the DNA is TGCGCCAGCTGCTCCCTCGGACCACCGGATTCACCCCTCCACTTT. It encodes CASCSLGPPDSPLHF.

The chain recombines TRBV7-2 with TRBJ1-1, with TRBD1 matching 7 bases. The CDR3 is 15 amino acids. With 1 base clipped from V and 8 bases from J, the junction kept 10 bases outside the gene matches. Germline V gives CDR1 SGHTA, CDR2 FQGNSA. The CDR3 protein is CASSLGWDSSVEAFF. The CDR3 region has the DNA TGTGCCAGCAGCTTAGGTTGGGACAGCTCCGTGGAAGCTTTCTTT.

V and J are TRBV2 and TRBJ2-7; 8 bases are shared with TRBD2. The CDR3 length is 15 residues. J gave up 3 bases and V 9 bases, and 13 bases lay outside the gene matches. Germline CDR1 SNHLY, CDR2 FYNNEI. In DNA form, the CDR3 reads TGTGCCAGTCAGGAAGGTCCTAGCGGGTTCTACGAGCAGTACTTC. This gives the protein CASQEGPSGFYEQYF.

The genes are TRBV11-3 and TRBJ2-5; TRBD2 matches at 10 bases. V lost 4 bases to trimming and J lost 3 bases; unmatched junction nucleotides: 2. Germline CDR1 SGHNT, CDR2 YENEEA. CDR3 size: 14 residues. The CDR3 is CASSSGLAKETQYF. CDR3 DNA sequence: TGTGCCAGCAGCTCGGGACTAGCGAAAGAGACCCAGTACTTC.

The chain carries TRBV5-6 and TRBJ2-2, with D maybe TRBD2 (5 bases). The CDR3 has 13 amino acids. V shed 2 bases and J shed 6 bases, with 8 bases lying between them. Germline assignment: CDR1 SGHDT and CDR2 YYEEEE. The CDR3 DNA sequence: TGTGCCAGCAGCTTCTCCGGGGCCGGGGAGCTGTTTTTT. Its translation: CASSFSGAGELFF.

The rearrangement uses TRBV27 and TRBJ2-1; maybe TRBD2 (6 bases). Deletions cut 8 bases from V and 6 bases from J, with 20 bases between. Germline-derived CDR1 and CDR2 are MNHEY and SMNVEV (reference sequence). The CDR3 consists of 15 residues. CDR3 residues: CASSLLRDSPNEQFF. The CDR3 coding sequence is TGTGCCAGCTCCCTACTCCGGGACTCCCCCAATGAGCAGTTCTTC.

This chain uses TRBV20-1 with TRBJ1-4; weak D call: TRBD1 (5 bases). CDR1 DFQATT and CDR2 SNEGSKA come from the germline V gene (reference sequence). V was pared by 3 bases and J by 0 bases, with 29 bases between. The CDR3 contains 21 residues. Here the CDR3 DNA reads TGCAGTGCTAGTCTCGATTTGAGGGCCAAGGGGATGTGGGCAACTAATGAAAAACTGTTTTTT. Encoded protein: CSASLDLRAKGMWATNEKLFF.